Included here is one TCR beta chain sequence, with context. Its antigen is undetermined. Assay: immunoSEQ multiplex PCR; the TCRdb copy retains only in-frame clones and omits some. The sample includes approximately 2.3 million clones, 93% of them seen just once. This sample was included in a study of shared clonotypes between healthy human individuals. Looking at the study overall: Plates per donor: three CD4 naive, three CD4 memory, two CD8 naive, one CD8 memory.

Study-wide results and caveats: In contrast to clonotypes shared by all four donors, non-shared clonotypes had lower generation probabilities. Donors were few, which limited the genetic and exposure-history diversity represented. Naive CD4 clonotype sharing across several donors was roughly 5%.

This CDR3 contains 14 residues. Germline CDR1 and CDR2: KGHSY and FQNENV. Deletions cut 4 bases from V and 6 bases from J, with 13 bases between. This TCR was sampled from a man aged 18 to 29 in good health. Some clones in this sample may be carry-over from other donors' samples. The rearrangement uses TRBV16 and TRBJ1-5; no clear D. Sequenced sample: naive CD4+ T cells from PBMCs. Subset defined: CD45RA+ positively selected. CDR3: CASSRTVSGQPQHF. The CDR3, as DNA: TGTGCCAGCAGCCGGACGGTATCAGGTCAGCCCCAGCATTTT.